This TCR beta chain emerged from a study of T cell responses to AZD1222 COVID-19 vaccine. Overall study findings and caveats: Clonal diversity was possibly underestimated, and the donors were mostly white British, with more females.

Profiling relied on immunoSEQ multiplex PCR, and the TCRdb table lists in-frame clones only, not all of them. There are 85,000 to 100,000 clones in the sample; approximately 90% occur only once, and over 20% lies in the top ten. This clone was detected once. Its target is not known. The sequencing here drew on peripheral blood, taken on day 0 of AZD1222 vaccination. The origin of this receptor is an adult in good health.

The DNA for the CDR3 is TGTGCCAGCAGCCCCGGGAACTTGAACACTGAAGCTTTCTTT. Protein: CASSPGNLNTEAFF. V usage is TRBV7-8 and J usage is TRBJ1-1; D is uncertain. The CDR3 sequence is 14 residues long. Germline V lookup: CDR1 SGHVS, CDR2 FQNEAQ. V was trimmed by 5 bases and J by 0 bases, leaving 10 bases between them.